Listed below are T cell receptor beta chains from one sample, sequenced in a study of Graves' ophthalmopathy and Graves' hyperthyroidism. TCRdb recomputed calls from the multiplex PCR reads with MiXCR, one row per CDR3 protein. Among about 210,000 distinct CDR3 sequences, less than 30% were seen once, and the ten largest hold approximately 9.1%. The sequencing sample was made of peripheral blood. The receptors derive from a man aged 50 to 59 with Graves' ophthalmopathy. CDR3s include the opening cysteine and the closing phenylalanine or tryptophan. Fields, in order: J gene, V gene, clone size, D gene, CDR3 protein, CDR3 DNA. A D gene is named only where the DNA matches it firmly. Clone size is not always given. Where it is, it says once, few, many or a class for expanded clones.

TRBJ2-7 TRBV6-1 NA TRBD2 CASSPGTSGEYEQYF TGTGCCAGCAGCCCCGGTACTAGCGGGGAGTACGAGCAGTACTTC
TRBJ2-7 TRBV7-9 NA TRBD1 CASSPNPTGYEQYF TGTGCCAGCAGCCCTAACCCGACAGGGTACGAGCAGTACTTC
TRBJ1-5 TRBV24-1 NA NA CATRVQPQHF TGTGCCACCCGAGTGCAGCCCCAGCATTTT
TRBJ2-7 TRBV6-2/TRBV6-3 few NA CASSHLSRDIYEQYF TGTGCCAGCAGTCACCTGTCCCGGGACATCTACGAGCAGTACTTC
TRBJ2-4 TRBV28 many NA CASSPWTSPDIQYF TGTGCCAGCAGTCCGTGGACCAGCCCGGACATTCAGTACTTC
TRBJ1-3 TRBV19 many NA CASSMAGNTIYF TGTGCCAGTAGTATGGCTGGAAACACCATATATTTT
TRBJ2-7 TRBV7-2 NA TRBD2 CASSRTSDSYEQYF TGTGCCAGCAGCCGGACTAGCGACTCCTACGAGCAGTACTTC
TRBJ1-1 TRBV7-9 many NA CASAGRTNTEAFF TGTGCCAGCGCGGGGCGGACGAACACTGAAGCTTTCTTT
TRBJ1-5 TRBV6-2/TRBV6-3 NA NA CASSYPDRLNQPQHF TGTGCCAGCAGTTACCCGGACAGACTCAATCAGCCCCAGCATTTT
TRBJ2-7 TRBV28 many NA CASRSAAPPYEQYF TGTGCCAGCAGATCCGCGGCCCCCCCCTACGAGCAGTACTTC
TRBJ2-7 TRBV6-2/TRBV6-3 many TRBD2 CAGSASGTEQYF TGTGCCGGCAGCGCTAGCGGGACCGAGCAGTACTTC
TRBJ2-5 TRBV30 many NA CAWSAARETQYF TGTGCCTGGAGTGCGGCGCGGGAGACCCAGTACTTC
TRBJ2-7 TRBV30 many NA CAWSVDYEQYF TGTGCCTGGAGCGTCGACTACGAGCAGTACTTC
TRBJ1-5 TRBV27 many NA CASSFGPSGTQPQHF TGTGCCAGCAGTTTTGGCCCCTCTGGAACTCAGCCCCAGCATTTT
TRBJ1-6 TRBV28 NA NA CASSLSWVGVNSPLHF TGTGCCAGCAGTTTAAGTTGGGTCGGGGTGAATTCACCCCTCCACTTT
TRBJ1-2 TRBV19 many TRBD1 CASSRSTGASGYGYTF TGTGCCAGTAGTAGGTCGACAGGGGCCTCTGGCTATGGCTACACCTTC
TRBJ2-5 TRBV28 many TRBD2 CASRSSPGGRVVETQYF TGTGCCAGCAGATCGTCCCCAGGCGGGAGAGTGGTAGAGACCCAGTACTTC
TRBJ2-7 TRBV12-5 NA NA CASGFWESYEQYF TGTGCTAGTGGTTTTTGGGAGTCCTACGAGCAGTACTTC
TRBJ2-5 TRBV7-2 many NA CAGSLINRGTQYF TGTGCCGGCAGCTTAATTAACCGGGGGACCCAGTACTTC
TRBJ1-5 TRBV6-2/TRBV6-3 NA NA CASSYSTSNQPQHF TGTGCCAGCAGTTACTCGACTAGCAATCAGCCCCAGCATTTT
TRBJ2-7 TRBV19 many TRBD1 CASKQDSQGAYEQYF TGTGCCAGTAAGCAGGACTCGCAGGGGGCCTACGAGCAGTACTTC
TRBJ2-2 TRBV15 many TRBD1 CATSPADRATGELFF TGTGCCACCAGCCCAGCTGACAGGGCCACCGGGGAGCTGTTTTTT
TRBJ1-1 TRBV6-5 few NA CASSYSGVGTEAFF TGTGCCAGCAGTTACTCGGGGGTAGGCACTGAAGCTTTCTTT
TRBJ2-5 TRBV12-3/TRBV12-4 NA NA CASRWTGEETQYF TGTGCCAGCAGGTGGACGGGAGAAGAGACCCAGTACTTC
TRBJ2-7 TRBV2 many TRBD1 CASRPGTGVFSEQYF TGTGCCAGCAGACCCGGGACAGGGGTCTTCTCCGAGCAGTACTTC
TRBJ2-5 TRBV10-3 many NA CAISESLVPYKETQYF TGTGCCATCAGTGAATCGCTCGTTCCCTACAAAGAGACCCAGTACTTC
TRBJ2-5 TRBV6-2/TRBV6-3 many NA CASSYSEQETQYF TGTGCCAGCAGTTACTCGGAACAAGAGACCCAGTACTTC
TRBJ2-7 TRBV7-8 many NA CASSIETRGYEQYF TGTGCCAGCAGCATAGAGACTAGGGGCTACGAGCAGTACTTC
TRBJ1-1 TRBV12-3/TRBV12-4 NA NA CASSRGTMNTEAFF TGTGCCAGCAGTCGAGGGACAATGAACACTGAAGCTTTCTTT
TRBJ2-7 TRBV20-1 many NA CSARDTSYEQYF TGCAGTGCTAGGGACACCTCCTACGAGCAGTACTTC
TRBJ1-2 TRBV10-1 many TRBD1 CASSEPTGLGYTF TGCGCCAGCAGCGAGCCGACAGGGCTTGGCTACACCTTC
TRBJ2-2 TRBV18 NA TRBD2 CASSPPNRRGATGELFF TGTGCCAGCTCACCACCGAATCGGCGGGGGGCGACCGGGGAGCTGTTTTTT
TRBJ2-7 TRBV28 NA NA CASSPQGRDNEQYF TGTGCCAGCAGTCCCCAGGGCAGGGACAACGAGCAGTACTTC
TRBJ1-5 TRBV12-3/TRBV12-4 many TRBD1 CASRPGGINQPQHF TGTGCCAGCAGACCAGGGGGCATCAATCAGCCCCAGCATTTT
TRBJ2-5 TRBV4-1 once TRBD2 CASSELQRDGETQYF TGCGCCAGCAGCGAGTTGCAGCGGGACGGGGAGACCCAGTACTTC
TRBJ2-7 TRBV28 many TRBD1 CASSSGGQTYEQYF TGTGCCAGCAGTTCAGGGGGACAGACCTACGAGCAGTACTTC
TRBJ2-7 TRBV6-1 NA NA CAGRTSGSYEQYF TGTGCCGGAAGGACCTCCGGGTCCTACGAGCAGTACTTC
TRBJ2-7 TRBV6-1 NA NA CASSIAFGSGYEQYF TGTGCCAGCAGTATAGCGTTTGGATCTGGGTACGAGCAGTACTTC
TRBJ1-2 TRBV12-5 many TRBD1 CASGLNPTGTLRGYTF TGTGCTAGTGGTTTGAACCCGACAGGGACACTTCGTGGCTACACCTTC
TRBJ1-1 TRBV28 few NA CASLRTDLNTEAFF TGTGCCAGCCTCCGGACCGATCTGAACACTGAAGCTTTCTTT
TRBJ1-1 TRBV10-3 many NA CAIRPGLNTEAFF TGTGCCATCCGCCCTGGACTGAACACTGAAGCTTTCTTT
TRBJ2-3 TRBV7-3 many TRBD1 CASSLRPRWDRDETDTQYF TGTGCCAGCAGCTTAAGGCCCCGGTGGGACAGGGATGAGACAGATACGCAGTATTTT
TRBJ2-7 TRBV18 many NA CASSPDIVYEQYF TGTGCCAGCTCACCAGACATCGTCTACGAGCAGTACTTC
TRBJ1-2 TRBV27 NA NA CASSHSRGYGYTF TGTGCCAGCAGTCATTCAAGGGGCTATGGCTACACCTTC
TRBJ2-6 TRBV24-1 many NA CATSAGGDSYSGANVLTF TGTGCCACCAGTGCCGGCGGGGACAGTTACTCTGGGGCCAACGTCCTGACTTTC
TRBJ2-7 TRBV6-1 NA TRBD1 CASRSGTGAEQYF TGTGCCAGCAGGTCCGGGACAGGGGCCGAGCAGTACTTC
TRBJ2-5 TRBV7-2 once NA CASSPQPPETQYF TGTGCCAGCAGCCCTCAACCGCCAGAGACCCAGTACTTC
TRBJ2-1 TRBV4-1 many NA CASSQTHGRTDNEQFF TGCGCCAGCAGCCAGACTCATGGACGGACGGACAATGAGCAGTTCTTC
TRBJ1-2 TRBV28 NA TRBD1 CACRYSLGTGVGYTF TGTGCCTGCCGATATTCTTTGGGGACAGGGGTTGGCTACACCTTC
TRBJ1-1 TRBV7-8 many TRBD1 CASSPSTGAAFF TGTGCCAGCAGCCCAAGCACAGGGGCGGCTTTCTTT
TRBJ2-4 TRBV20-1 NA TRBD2 CSAGSGSETKNIQYF TGCAGTGCTGGTAGCGGGAGTGAAACCAAAAACATTCAGTACTTC
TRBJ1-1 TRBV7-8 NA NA CASSLAGSMNTEAFF TGTGCCAGCAGCTTAGCAGGAAGCATGAACACTGAAGCTTTCTTT
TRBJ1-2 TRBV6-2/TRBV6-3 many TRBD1 CASSLTGAYGYTF TGTGCCAGCAGTTTGACAGGGGCCTATGGCTACACCTTC
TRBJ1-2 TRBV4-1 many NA CASSQELTRSGNYGYTF TGCGCCAGCAGCCAAGAACTCACGCGGTCGGGGAACTATGGCTACACCTTC
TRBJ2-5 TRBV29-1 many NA CSAAEGVETQYF TGCAGCGCCGCAGAGGGGGTGGAGACCCAGTACTTC
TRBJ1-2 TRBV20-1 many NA CSASRGRSSYGYTF TGCAGTGCTAGTCGCGGCAGGAGTAGCTATGGCTACACCTTC
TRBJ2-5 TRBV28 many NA CASSSVPGAETQYF TGTGCCAGCAGTTCTGTGCCGGGGGCGGAGACCCAGTACTTC
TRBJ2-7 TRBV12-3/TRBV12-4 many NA CASSLEGGGYEQYF TGTGCCAGCAGTTTAGAGGGTGGAGGCTACGAGCAGTACTTC
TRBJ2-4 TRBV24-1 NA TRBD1 CATSDGTGVDIQYF TGTGCCACCAGTGATGGGACAGGGGTGGACATTCAGTACTTC